This is a list of T cell receptor beta chains from one sample in a study of T-cell memory formation after mild COVID-19. TCRdb recomputed calls from the 5' RACE reads with MiXCR, one row per CDR3 protein. The sample includes hundreds of thousands of distinct CDR3 sequences, approximately 20% of them seen just once. The material sequenced was PBMCs or a T cell subset sorted from them (not recorded which). The receptors derive from an adult woman who had mild COVID-19 (a few samples of this study predate the infection). Cell type and time point are not known. The CDR3 runs from the conserved cysteine through the conserved F or W. Each record gives: V gene, J gene, CDR3 protein.

TRBV9	TRBJ2-7	CASSVVGSRLHEQYF
TRBV28	TRBJ2-7	CASSSGSSDRRKYF
TRBV24-1	TRBJ2-1	CATSEITGGGLVSEQFF
TRBV20-1	TRBJ1-3	CSADRGAGNTIYF
TRBV7-2	TRBJ2-7	CASSPQYYEQYF
TRBV4-1	TRBJ1-1	CASSQTGLTEAFF
TRBV7-6	TRBJ2-1	CASSLARGSVNEQFF
TRBV3-1	TRBJ1-2	CASSKQDAYGYTF
TRBV5-5	TRBJ1-1	CASSFGTNTEAFF
TRBV29-1	TRBJ2-7	CSVERLLPGEQYF
TRBV7-2	TRBJ2-7	CASSLGPSRVGEQYF
TRBV6-5	TRBJ2-7	CASSYSRGLAGGSGDEQYF
TRBV4-1	TRBJ1-2	CASSPQMTGKGYGYTF
TRBV3-1	TRBJ1-2	CASSQVSGSNYGYTF
TRBV24-1	TRBJ2-7	CATARDYPGEQYF
TRBV7-9	TRBJ2-5	CASSLGLVGELETQYF
TRBV18	TRBJ1-1	CASSPRGQLGTGGTEAFF
TRBV27	TRBJ1-1	CASRPTTPNTEAFF
TRBV12-3/TRBV12-4	TRBJ1-4	CASSLASGGRTILEKLFF
TRBV6-2/TRBV6-3	TRBJ2-1	CASSYPEKGEFF
TRBV30	TRBJ1-4	CASRAGAKEKLFF
TRBV20-1	TRBJ2-4	CSARASDYYIQYF
TRBV15	TRBJ1-2	CATSRDRADLYGYTF
TRBV2	TRBJ2-1	CASSGLGQGINEQFF
TRBV6-2/TRBV6-3	TRBJ2-3	CASSYVPTMGGTF
TRBV29-1	TRBJ2-1	CSVEGTSGRSSYNEQFF
TRBV7-3	TRBJ1-1	CASSLTRTESKAFF
TRBV6-5	TRBJ1-1	CASSYRSDANTEAFF
TRBV5-1	TRBJ2-3	CASSFGQGVGDTQYF
TRBV29-1	TRBJ2-1	CSVQLFYNEQFF
TRBV24-1	TRBJ2-1	CATSERGRDRVGNEQFF
TRBV5-5	TRBJ2-5	CASSLASGFQETQYF
TRBV5-1	TRBJ1-2	CASSSDGFYGYTF
TRBV29-1	TRBJ1-1	CSGEKQGTEAFF
TRBV20-1	TRBJ1-4	CSAWLGSEKLFF
TRBV19	TRBJ1-1	CASSPSTGLGPEAFF
TRBV24-1	TRBJ2-1	CATSDFPGAGLSYNEQFF
TRBV6-2/TRBV6-3	TRBJ2-3	CASIPTPGTSGTDTQYF
TRBV6-5	TRBJ1-1	CASSYSGGISTEAFF
TRBV4-1	TRBJ1-6	CASSQQGRYNSPLHF
TRBV7-9	TRBJ1-4	CASSDRREKLFF
TRBV7-9	TRBJ2-7	CASSSYSTPRSEQYF
TRBV9	TRBJ2-7	CASSVASGPYEQYF
TRBV4-3	TRBJ2-1	CASSSTSEKYNEQFF
TRBV4-1	TRBJ1-1	CASSPLVWGREDAFF
TRBV7-2	TRBJ2-3	CASSSGTDLRQYF
TRBV6-1	TRBJ2-1	CASSAPLTGGRNEQFF
TRBV7-9	TRBJ1-5	CASSIGQGSSQPQHF
TRBV15	TRBJ2-1	CATSRDLANNEQFF
TRBV11-2	TRBJ2-7	CASSTYRGGRTYEQYF